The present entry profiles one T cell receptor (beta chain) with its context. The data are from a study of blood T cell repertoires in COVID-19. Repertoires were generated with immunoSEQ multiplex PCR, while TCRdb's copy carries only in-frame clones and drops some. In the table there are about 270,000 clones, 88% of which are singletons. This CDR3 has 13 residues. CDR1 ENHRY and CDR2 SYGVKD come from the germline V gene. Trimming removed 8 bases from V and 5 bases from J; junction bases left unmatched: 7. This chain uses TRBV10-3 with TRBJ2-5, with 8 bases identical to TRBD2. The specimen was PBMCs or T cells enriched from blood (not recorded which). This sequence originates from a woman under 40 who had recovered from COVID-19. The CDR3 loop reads CAIARGGEETQYF. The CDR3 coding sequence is TGTGCCATCGCCCGGGGGGGAGAGGAGACCCAGTACTTC.